The 3 T cell receptor beta chains presented below share a single source sample, sequenced in a study of cytotoxic CD8 clonotypes in ibrutinib-treated CLL. TCRdb's copy holds only in-frame clones and misses some; the assay was immunoSEQ multiplex PCR. The sample records roughly 200,000 clones, nearly 80% being singletons. The material sequenced was PBMCs, taken after 12 months of ibrutinib treatment. The receptors stem from a human donor with chronic lymphocytic leukemia.

The chain carries TRBV7-9 and TRBJ2-1; D uncertain. The CDR3 is 13 amino acids. The V end lost 3 bases, the J end lost 5 bases, and 8 bases lay between the germline ends. Per the germline V gene, CDR1 is SEHNR and CDR2 is FQNEAQ (reference sequence). The CDR3 sequence is CASSFPAHNEQFF. In DNA form, the CDR3 reads TGTGCCAGCAGCTTCCCGGCTCACAATGAGCAGTTCTTC.

The chain links TRBV18 to TRBJ1-3; the D gene is possibly TRBD1 (5 bases). Per the germline V gene, CDR1 is KGHSH and CDR2 is LQKENI. This CDR3 spans 14 amino acids. The V gene lost 3 bases and the J gene lost 5 bases, with 11 bases spanning the gap. The CDR3 reads CASSPRDGRNTIYF. The CDR3 nucleotides read TGTGCCAGCTCACCCAGGGACGGTAGAAACACCATATATTTT.

V and J are TRBV27 and TRBJ1-2, with TRBD1 matching over 10 bases. With V trimmed by 10 bases and J by 5 bases, 13 bases remained unmatched. The CDR3 extends over 15 amino acids. Germline V gene sequence: CDR1 MNHEY, CDR2 SMNVEV (reference sequence). DNA of the CDR3: TGTGCCACTACCGGCTTCGGGACAGGGGATTATGGCTACACCTTC. It encodes CATTGFGTGDYGYTF.